This T cell receptor (beta chain) was observed in a study of CD8+ T cells in alopecia areata. Peripheral blood and lesional scalp punch biopsies were taken from alopecia areata patients. Germline V CDR1 and CDR2: LGHNA, YNFKEQ. J lost 6 bases, V lost 0 bases, and 11 bases had no gene match. This CDR3 contains 19 residues. A note on this clone: Its matching antigen is unknown.

Study-wide points: TCR sharing across patients was less clear than in mice, possibly HLA-related. The study found higher clonality in lesional than normal scalp, especially in alopecia totalis/universalis.

Extracted RNA was reverse transcribed into cDNA, the sequencing template. TCRdb keeps only in-frame clones here, not all; method: immunoSEQ multiplex PCR. The sample carries roughly 30,000 clones, approximately 60% recorded once. What was sequenced was NKG2D-high CD8+ T cells sorted from blood. The J gene is TRBJ2-1, the V gene TRBV4-2, with 13 nucleotides matching TRBD2. This clonotype was sampled from a human donor with alopecia areata. CDR3 sequence: CASSQDSMALAGGLNEQFF. The CDR3 region has the DNA TGTGCCAGCAGCCAAGACAGTATGGCACTAGCGGGAGGGCTCAATGAGCAGTTCTTC.